The clone carrying this TCR beta chain came up many times. Antigen: not known. The sample originates from a study of spatial heterogeneity in lung cancer. On each TCR cDNA molecule, a unique molecular identifier was present. In TCRdb, the 5' RACE reads were re-called with MiXCR into one record per CDR3 protein. This table has tens of thousands of distinct CDR3 sequences, 5% to 7.5% appearing once. The germline gives CDR1 MDHEN, CDR2 SYDVKM. This CDR3 contains 15 residues. The ends lost 5 bases at V and 0 bases at J; junction bases unmatched: 2. Study-level results: Expanded alpha and beta TCR counts within tumors tracked tumor mutation counts.

Time point described: sample taken at primary tumor resection. 72 TRACERx patients with early, untreated non-small cell lung cancer donated samples. Unsorted whole RNA from tumor, nontumor lung or frozen PBMC underwent sequencing. This clonotype was sampled from a male donor with early-stage non-small cell lung cancer. The chain is built from TRBV28 and TRBJ1-5; 9 bases agree with TRBD1. The sequences come from lung tumor tissue, collected at surgery. CDR3 sequence reads: CASSTGGSSNQPQHF. CDR3 nucleotide sequence: TGTGCCAGCAGTACAGGGGGCAGTAGCAATCAGCCCCAGCATTTT.